The 13 T cell receptor beta chains in this list originate from one sample, sequenced in a study of blood T cell repertoires in COVID-19. Assay used: immunoSEQ multiplex PCR; TCRdb lists only in-frame clones, some missing. The sample has roughly 85,000 clones; roughly 89% are singletons. The source material was peripheral blood. The receptors stem from a man in his fifties or sixties with active or convalescent COVID-19.

The genes are TRBV24-1 and TRBJ2-1, with TRBD1 matching 9 bases. The length of the CDR3 is 15 residues. J was trimmed by 3 bases and V by 2 bases; bases with no gene match: 1. Per germline, CDR1 KGHDR and CDR2 SFDVKD. DNA for the CDR3: TGTGCCACCAGTGATTCGGGACAGGGCTACAATGAGCAGTTCTTC. It codes for CATSDSGQGYNEQFF.

The V and J genes are TRBV5-8 and TRBJ1-1, with 10 bases matching TRBD1. J lost 4 bases, V lost 2 bases, and 8 bases had no gene match. CDR1 SGHTS and CDR2 YDEGEE come from the germline V gene. The CDR3 extends over 16 amino acids. CDR3 DNA sequence: TGTGCCAGCAGCTTACCGAGTTGGGACAGGGGCACTGAAGCTTTCTTT. This codes for CASSLPSWDRGTEAFF.

This chain uses TRBV18 with TRBJ2-7; D ambiguous. The germline CDR1 and CDR2 sequences are KGHSH and LQKENI. Trimming stripped 3 bases from V and 4 bases from J, with 7 bases between. CDR3 length equals 12 residues. CDR3 sequence (DNA): TGTGCCAGCTCACCTAGTCAATACGAGCAGTACTTC. It yields the protein CASSPSQYEQYF. Full variable domain (outside the CDR3, taken from reference TRBV18 and TRBJ2-7): NAGVMQNPRHLVRRRGQEARLRCSPMKGHSHVYWYRQLPEEGLKFMVYLQKENIIDESGMPKERFSAEFPKEGPSILRIQQVVRGDSAAYFCASSPSQYEQYFGPGTRLTVT.

This clone has more than one count but fewer than ten. CDR3: CASSPSGPAGEQYF. The CDR3 DNA follows: TGTGCCAGCAGCCCTAGCGGCCCTGCTGGGGAGCAGTACTTC. The chain employs TRBV4-2 and TRBJ2-7; TRBD2 aligns across 7 bases. There are 14 residues in the CDR3. V was clipped by 4 bases and J by 7 bases; unmatched bases: 10. Germline CDR1 is LGHNA and CDR2 is YNFKEQ.

This clone was counted a few times. The V and J genes are TRBV12-5 and TRBJ1-3; D is undetermined. V was pared by 1 base and J by 2 bases, with 15 bases between. Germline V gene data show CDR1 as LGHNT and CDR2 as FRNRAP. The CDR3 has 17 amino acids. CDR3 nucleotide sequence: TGTGCTAGTGGTTTGGCCTCGGCAGGAATTACTGGAAACACCATATATTTT. The encoded protein is CASGLASAGITGNTIYF.

The gene calls are TRBV2 and TRBJ2-5; a weak D match, TRBD2 (6 bases). The germline CDR1 and CDR2 sequences are SNHLY and FYNNEI. The CDR3 has 15 amino acids. Trimming removed 5 bases at V and 6 bases at J, with 19 bases between. The CDR3 sequence: CASSPGPGVKKTQYF. The CDR3 DNA reads as TGTGCCAGCAGTCCCGGACCGGGGGTTAAAAAGACCCAGTACTTC.

V is TRBV2 and J is TRBJ2-7, with TRBD2 matching over 16 bases. The length of the CDR3 is 15 residues. Germline V gene data show CDR1 as SNHLY and CDR2 as FYNNEI. The V gene end was trimmed by 6 bases and the J gene end by 5 bases; junction bases not matched to a gene: 4. In DNA, the CDR3 is TGTGCCAGCAGCGGGACTAGCGGGAGGGCCGACGAGCAGTACTTC. This codes for CASSGTSGRADEQYF.

The V gene is TRBV24-1, the J gene TRBJ2-2; 9 positions match TRBD1. V gave up 4 bases and J gave up 1 base; unmatched junction bases: 9. Germline CDR1 is KGHDR and CDR2 is SFDVKD. The CDR3 has 18 residues. CDR3 DNA sequence: TGTGCCACCAGTGACGGGACAGGGCGTACCTTGAACACCGGGGAGCTGTTTTTT. Translated, it gives CATSDGTGRTLNTGELFF.

The chain employs TRBV2 and TRBJ2-6; D is ambiguous. The germline gives CDR1 SNHLY, CDR2 FYNNEI. V lost 3 bases and J 2 bases, leaving 8 bases between the germline ends. The CDR3 is 15 amino acids. The CDR3 DNA is TGTGCCAGCAGTGACCTCCGGGCTGGGGCCAACGTCCTGACTTTC. It translates to CASSDLRAGANVLTF.

The chain combines TRBV24-1 with TRBJ2-1; D remains ambiguous. Trimming pared 5 bases from V and 7 bases from J, leaving 5 bases between. Per the germline V gene, CDR1 is KGHDR and CDR2 is SFDVKD. The CDR3 extends over 11 amino acids. CDR3 sequence reads: CATSARNEQFF. The CDR3 DNA follows: TGTGCCACCAGTGCCCGTAATGAGCAGTTCTTC.

This chain links TRBV18 with TRBJ2-7; 11 bases fit TRBD2. There are 14 residues in the CDR3. Trimming at V came to 3 bases and at J to 4 bases, leaving 2 bases not matched to a gene. Germline CDR1 reads KGHSH; CDR2 reads LQKENI. The CDR3 loop is CASSPTSGIYEQYF. The CDR3 region has the DNA TGTGCCAGCTCACCGACTAGCGGGATATACGAGCAGTACTTC.

This sequence joins TRBV7-9 and TRBJ2-7; the D is unclear. The CDR3 has 12 residues. Trimming removed 6 bases at V and 0 bases at J, with 6 bases between. Germline V gene lookup returns CDR1 SEHNR and CDR2 FQNEAQ (reference sequence). The CDR3: CASSPHSYEQYF. Written as DNA, the CDR3 is TGTGCCAGCAGTCCACACTCCTACGAGCAGTACTTC.

The chain has TRBV9 and TRBJ2-2; 10 bases fit TRBD2. The CDR3 covers 15 residues. The ends lost 0 bases at V and 4 bases at J; junction bases unmatched: 0. Germline V gene sequence: CDR1 SGDLS, CDR2 YYNGEE. The CDR3, as DNA: TGTGCCAGCAGCGTAGGGACTAGCGGCACCGGGGAGCTGTTTTTT. This translates into CASSVGTSGTGELFF.